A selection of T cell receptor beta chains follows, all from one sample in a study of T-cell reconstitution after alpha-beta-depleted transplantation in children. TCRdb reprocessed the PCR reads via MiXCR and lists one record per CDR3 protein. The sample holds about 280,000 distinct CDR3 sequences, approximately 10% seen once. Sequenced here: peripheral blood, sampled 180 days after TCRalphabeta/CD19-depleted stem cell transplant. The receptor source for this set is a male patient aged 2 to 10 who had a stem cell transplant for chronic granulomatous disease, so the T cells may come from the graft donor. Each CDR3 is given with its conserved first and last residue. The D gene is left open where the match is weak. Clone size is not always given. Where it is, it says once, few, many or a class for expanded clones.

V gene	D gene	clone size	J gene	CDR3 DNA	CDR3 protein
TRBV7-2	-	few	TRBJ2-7	TGTGCCAGCAGCCCCACCCTCCACGAGCAGTACTTC	CASSPTLHEQYF
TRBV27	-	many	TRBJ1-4	TGTGCCAGCAGTTTTCTGGGGATCCCTAATGAAAAACTGTTTTTT	CASSFLGIPNEKLFF
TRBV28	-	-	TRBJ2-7	TGTGCCAGCAGTTTTCGGCTAGGAGGCGAGCAGTACTTC	CASSFRLGGEQYF
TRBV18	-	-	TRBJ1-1	TGTGCCAGCTCACCGATGGAGCACGCTGAAGCTTTCTTT	CASSPMEHAEAFF
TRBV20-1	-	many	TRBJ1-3	TGCAGTGCTGGACAGTCTCTCTCTGGAAACACCATATATTTT	CSAGQSLSGNTIYF
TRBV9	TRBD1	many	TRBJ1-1	TGTGCCAGCAGCACTAAGGGACAGGGGACTTTCTTT	CASSTKGQGTFF
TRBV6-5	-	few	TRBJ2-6	TGTGCCAGCAGTTACGGGTCCGGGGCCAACGTCCTGACTTTC	CASSYGSGANVLTF
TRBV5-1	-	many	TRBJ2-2	TGCGCCAGCAGCTTGGACGCCGCTGAGGGCGGGGAGCTGTTTTTT	CASSLDAAEGGELFF
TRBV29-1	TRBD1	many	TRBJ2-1	TGCAGCGTTGAGAGACAGGGGGCAGACAATGAGCAGTTCTTC	CSVERQGADNEQFF
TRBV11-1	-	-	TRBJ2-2	TGTGCCAGCAGCCAGACCAGAGTGGGGGGAAGGGAGCTGTTTTTT	CASSQTRVGGRELFF
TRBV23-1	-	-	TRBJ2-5	TGCGCCAGCAGTCACCCAGGGATCGGACAAGAGACCCAGTACTTC	CASSHPGIGQETQYF
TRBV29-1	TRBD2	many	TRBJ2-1	TGCAGCGACCTTTGGGGCAGCGGGGACAATGAGCAGTTCTTC	CSDLWGSGDNEQFF
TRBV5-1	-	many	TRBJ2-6	TGCGCCAGCAGCTTGCGGGCCTTAAACTCTGGGGCCAACGTCCTGACTTTC	CASSLRALNSGANVLTF
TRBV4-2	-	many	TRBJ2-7	TGTGCCAGCAGCCTCCGGAAGGCGGCCGCCTACGAGCAGTACTTC	CASSLRKAAAYEQYF
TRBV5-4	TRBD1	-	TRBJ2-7	TGTGCCAGCAGCTTTTCCGGGACAGCCCCATACGAGCAGTACTTC	CASSFSGTAPYEQYF
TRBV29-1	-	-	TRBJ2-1	TGCAGCGGCTTACCCCCATACAATGAGCAGTTCTTC	CSGLPPYNEQFF
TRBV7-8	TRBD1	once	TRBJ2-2	TGTGCCAGCAGCCCTGGACAGGTCGGCGGGGAGCTGTTTTTT	CASSPGQVGGELFF
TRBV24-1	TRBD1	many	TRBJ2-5	TGTGCCACCAGTGAACCTTACCGACAGGGTGGACAAGAGACCCAGTACTTC	CATSEPYRQGGQETQYF
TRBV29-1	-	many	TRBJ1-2	TGCAGCGTTGTGTCAGGGGACAAAGGCGGCTACACCTTC	CSVVSGDKGGYTF
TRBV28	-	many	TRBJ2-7	TGTGCCGGCAGCACATCAGCGGAGTGGAGCCCCGACGAGCAGTACTTC	CAGSTSAEWSPDEQYF
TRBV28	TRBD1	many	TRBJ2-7	TGTGCCAGCACCTCTCAGGGGGCCGACTCCTACGAGCAGTACTTC	CASTSQGADSYEQYF
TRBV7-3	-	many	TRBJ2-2	TGTGCCAGCAGCTTAGTGGGGACTGTCGGCGGGAACACCGGGGAGCTGTTTTTT	CASSLVGTVGGNTGELFF
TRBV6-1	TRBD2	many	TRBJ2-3	TGTGCCAGCAGTCCGGACCGACTACCTAGCGGTAAAACAGATACGCAGTATTTT	CASSPDRLPSGKTDTQYF
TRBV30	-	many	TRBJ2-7	TGTGCCTGGACAGGGGCGTACGAGCAGTACTTC	CAWTGAYEQYF
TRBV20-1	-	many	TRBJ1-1	TGCAGTGCTAGGGCTGGGAGGGGGAACACTGAAGCTTTCTTT	CSARAGRGNTEAFF
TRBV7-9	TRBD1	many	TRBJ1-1	TGTGCCAGCAGTCCTAGAGGGGGCTTAGTATATACTGAAGCTTTCTTT	CASSPRGGLVYTEAFF
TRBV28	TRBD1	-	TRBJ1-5	TGTGCCAGCAGTCAGACCGGGACAGGGGGCAATCAGCCCCAGCATTTT	CASSQTGTGGNQPQHF
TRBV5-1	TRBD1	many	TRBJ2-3	TGCGCCAGCAGCCTCTGGACAGGGGGCGGTTTGGATACGCAGTATTTT	CASSLWTGGGLDTQYF
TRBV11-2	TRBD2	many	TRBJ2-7	TGTGCCAGCAGCCGTCCCCCTAGCGGGAGGGCCCCACTGTACGAGCAGTACTTC	CASSRPPSGRAPLYEQYF
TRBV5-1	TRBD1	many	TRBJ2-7	TGCGCCAGCAGCTTGCTCAGGGGGCAGAACGAGCAGTACTTC	CASSLLRGQNEQYF
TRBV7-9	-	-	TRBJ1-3	TGTGCCAGCAGCCTACATTCAGGGGCAGGGGGAAACACCATATATTTT	CASSLHSGAGGNTIYF
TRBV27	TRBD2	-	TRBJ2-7	TGTGCCAGCAGTAATCTAGCGGGAGAAGACGAGCAGTACTTC	CASSNLAGEDEQYF
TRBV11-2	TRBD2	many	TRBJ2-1	TGTGCCAGCAGCCCCTTAGCGGGGGGCCTCAATGAGCAGTTCTTC	CASSPLAGGLNEQFF
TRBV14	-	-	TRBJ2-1	TGTGCCAGCAGCCAAATCGCCCTACTAGGAAGGATTTACAATGAGCAGTTCTTC	CASSQIALLGRIYNEQFF
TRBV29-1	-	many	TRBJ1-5	TGCAGCCCGACCCTAAGGCGGGGGAGGCGGTGGCCCCAGCATTTT	CSPTLRRGRRWPQHF
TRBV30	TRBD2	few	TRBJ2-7	TGTGCCTGGAGTATACCCGGGACTAGCTCTTCCTACGAGCAGTACTTC	CAWSIPGTSSSYEQYF
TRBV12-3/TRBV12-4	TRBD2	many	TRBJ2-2	TGTGCCAGCAGGAGGTCCAGGGAGGGGACCGGGGAGCTGTTTTTT	CASRRSREGTGELFF
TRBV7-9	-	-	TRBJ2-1	TGTGCCAGCAGCTTGGTCCCTCGTTCCAACAATGAGCAGTTCTTC	CASSLVPRSNNEQFF
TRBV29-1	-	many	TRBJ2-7	TGCAGCGTCCTGTTTCTTTACGAGCAGTACTTC	CSVLFLYEQYF
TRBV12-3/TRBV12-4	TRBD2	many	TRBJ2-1	TGTGCCAGCAGCCATTATTTTAGCGGGGGGGCGTTGAGCAATGAGCAGTTCTTC	CASSHYFSGGALSNEQFF
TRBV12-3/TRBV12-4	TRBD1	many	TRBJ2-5	TGTGCCAGCAGGCGACAGGGCCAAGAGACCCAGTACTTC	CASRRQGQETQYF
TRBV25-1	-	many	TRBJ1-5	TGTGCCAGCAGTACAACAGGTGGCAATCAGCCCCAGCATTTT	CASSTTGGNQPQHF
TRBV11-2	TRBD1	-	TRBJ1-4	TGTGCCAGCAGACAGGGGACAGTCACTAATGAAAAACTGTTTTTT	CASRQGTVTNEKLFF
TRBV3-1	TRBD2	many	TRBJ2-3	TGTGCCAGCAGCCACGGGACTAGCGGCCTTTTCACAGATACGCAGTATTTT	CASSHGTSGLFTDTQYF
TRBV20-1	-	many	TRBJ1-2	TGCAGTGCCCAACGGGGGGGCGGCTATGGCTACACCTTC	CSAQRGGGYGYTF
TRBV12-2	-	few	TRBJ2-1	TGTGCAAGTCGCTTAACGTATTCGGATAGCTCCTACAATGAGCAGTTCTTC	CASRLTYSDSSYNEQFF
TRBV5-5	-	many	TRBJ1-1	TGTGCCAGCAGCCAGGGGTGGGAGGCGACTGAAGCTTTCTTT	CASSQGWEATEAFF
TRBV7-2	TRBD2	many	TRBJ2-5	TGTGCCAGCAGCTCCTTAGCGGGGGGCGGCCGGGAGACCCAGTACTTC	CASSSLAGGGRETQYF
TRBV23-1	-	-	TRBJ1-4	TGCGCCAGCAGTCAAAGTCAGTTAAGAGATGAAAAACTGTTTTTT	CASSQSQLRDEKLFF
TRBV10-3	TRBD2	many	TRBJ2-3	TGTGCCATCAGTGTCGGGGGGGCGCCAGATACGCAGTATTTT	CAISVGGAPDTQYF
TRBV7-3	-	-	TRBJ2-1	TGTGCCAGCAGCTTAACGCCCGGCGGGTTATCGTTTGAGCAGTTCTTC	CASSLTPGGLSFEQFF
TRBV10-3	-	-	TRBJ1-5	TGTGCCATCAGTGAGGCCGCCTCTATTCCCCAGCATTTT	CAISEAASIPQHF
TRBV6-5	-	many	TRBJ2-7	TGTGCCAGCAGTTACTCTGAGGGAAGCTACGAGCAGTACTTC	CASSYSEGSYEQYF
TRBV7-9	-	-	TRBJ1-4	TGTGCCAGCAGCTCGACGGGGGTAATGGGTGAAAAACTGTTTTTT	CASSSTGVMGEKLFF
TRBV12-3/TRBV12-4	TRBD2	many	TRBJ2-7	TGTGCCAGCAGTTTTGTTGGTAGCGGGAGGACGGGGGAGCAGTACTTC	CASSFVGSGRTGEQYF
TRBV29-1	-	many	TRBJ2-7	TGCAGCGTTGTATCCGGGACTGGCGAGCAGTACTTC	CSVVSGTGEQYF
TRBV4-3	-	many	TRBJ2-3	TGCGCCAGCAGCCAAGAGTCTCCATTTAGCACAGATACGCAGTATTTT	CASSQESPFSTDTQYF